This T cell receptor beta chain is from a study of identical twins. The study's findings and limits: Zero-insertion analyses could be partly confounded by invariant MAIT and iNKT cells. For cord blood, abundant beta clonotypes had fewer insertions, unlike memory repertoires, which showed none.

The length of the CDR3 is 15 residues. The trim removed 0 bases at V and 5 bases at J, leaving 6 bases unmatched. CDR1 and CDR2 from the germline V gene are DFQATT and SNEGSKA (reference sequence). In TCRdb, the 5' RACE reads were re-called with MiXCR into one record per CDR3 protein. Among hundreds of thousands of distinct CDR3 sequences listed, 15% to 20% were seen once. Worth noting for this clonotype: Its specificity is unknown.

These same data were also listed under a study on T cells expressing NK-cell markers.

This rearrangement joins TRBV20-1 to TRBJ2-3; 9 nucleotides match TRBD1. The sequencing sample was made of PBMCs. This TCR derives from a woman between 18 and 29 years old in good health. CDR3 sequence reads: CSARDRRTGVDTQYF. The CDR3 coding sequence is TGCAGTGCTAGAGATAGGCGGACAGGGGTAGATACGCAGTATTTT.